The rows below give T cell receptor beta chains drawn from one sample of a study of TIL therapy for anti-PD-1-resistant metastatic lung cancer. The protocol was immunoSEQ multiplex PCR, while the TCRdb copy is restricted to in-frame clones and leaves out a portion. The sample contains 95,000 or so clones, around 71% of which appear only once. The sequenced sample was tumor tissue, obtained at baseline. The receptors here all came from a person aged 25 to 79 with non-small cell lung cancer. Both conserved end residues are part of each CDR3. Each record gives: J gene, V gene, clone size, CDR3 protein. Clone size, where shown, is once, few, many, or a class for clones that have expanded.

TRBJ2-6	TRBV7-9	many	CASSLIGAHSGANVLTF
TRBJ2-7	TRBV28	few	CASSLNQQGAISYEQYF
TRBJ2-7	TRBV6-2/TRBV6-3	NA	CASSYGLAGGLSYEQYF
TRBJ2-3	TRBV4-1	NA	CASSQRFGSSTDTQYF
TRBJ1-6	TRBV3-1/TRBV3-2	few	CASSAYNSPLHF
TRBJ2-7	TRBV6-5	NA	CASSPTGTGALEQYF
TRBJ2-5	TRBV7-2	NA	CASSLQASIQETQYF
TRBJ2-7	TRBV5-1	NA	CASSSRTGANEQYF
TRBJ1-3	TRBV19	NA	CASMTGQSSGNTIYF
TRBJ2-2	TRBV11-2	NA	CASSPGGQRELFF
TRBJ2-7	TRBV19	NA	CASSIVRGTGNREQYF
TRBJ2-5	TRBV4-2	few	CASSQAERKETQYF
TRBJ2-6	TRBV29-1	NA	CSVGQSGANVLTF
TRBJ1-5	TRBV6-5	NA	CASSSQFSNQPQHF
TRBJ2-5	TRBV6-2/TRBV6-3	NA	CASSYPGTGPETQYF
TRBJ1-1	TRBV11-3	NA	CASSLMGDTEAFF
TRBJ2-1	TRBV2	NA	CASSRLNEQFF
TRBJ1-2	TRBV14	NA	CASSPRGGGGYTF
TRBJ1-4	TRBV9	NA	CASSHGRGNEKLFF
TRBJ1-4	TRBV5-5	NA	CASSLDRGGEKLFF
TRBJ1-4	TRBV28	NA	CASSRSGTNEKLFF
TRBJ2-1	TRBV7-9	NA	CASSLAGGHNEQFF
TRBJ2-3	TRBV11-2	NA	CASSLDLQRSDTQYF
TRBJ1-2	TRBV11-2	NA	CASSSSHYGYTF
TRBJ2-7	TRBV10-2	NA	CASMDRAYEQYF
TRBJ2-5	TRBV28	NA	CASRKTFTTPETQYF
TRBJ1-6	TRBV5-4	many	CASSLGQGLFSPLHF
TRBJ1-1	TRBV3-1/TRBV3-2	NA	CASSQGGGEAFF
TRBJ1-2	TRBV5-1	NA	CASSTSGGTNYGYTF
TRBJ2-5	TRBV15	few	CATSSPDYSQETQYF
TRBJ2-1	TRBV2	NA	CASRPTSGGLNEQFF
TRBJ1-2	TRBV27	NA	CASSFTGSYGYTF
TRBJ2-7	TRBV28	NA	CATDDYSSYEQYF
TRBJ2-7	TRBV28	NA	CASSLGVGLAGGHEQYF
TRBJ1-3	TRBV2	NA	CASSQTPRKAGNTIYF
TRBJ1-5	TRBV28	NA	CATKRDRGHQPQHF
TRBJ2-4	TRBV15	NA	CATSTAGGNIQYF
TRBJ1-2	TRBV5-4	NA	CASSFRDSDLYGYTF
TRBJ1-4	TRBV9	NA	CASSVGSSSTNEKLFF
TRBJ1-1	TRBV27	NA	CASSLSRGNTEAFF
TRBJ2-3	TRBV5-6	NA	CASSVGLRTDTQYF